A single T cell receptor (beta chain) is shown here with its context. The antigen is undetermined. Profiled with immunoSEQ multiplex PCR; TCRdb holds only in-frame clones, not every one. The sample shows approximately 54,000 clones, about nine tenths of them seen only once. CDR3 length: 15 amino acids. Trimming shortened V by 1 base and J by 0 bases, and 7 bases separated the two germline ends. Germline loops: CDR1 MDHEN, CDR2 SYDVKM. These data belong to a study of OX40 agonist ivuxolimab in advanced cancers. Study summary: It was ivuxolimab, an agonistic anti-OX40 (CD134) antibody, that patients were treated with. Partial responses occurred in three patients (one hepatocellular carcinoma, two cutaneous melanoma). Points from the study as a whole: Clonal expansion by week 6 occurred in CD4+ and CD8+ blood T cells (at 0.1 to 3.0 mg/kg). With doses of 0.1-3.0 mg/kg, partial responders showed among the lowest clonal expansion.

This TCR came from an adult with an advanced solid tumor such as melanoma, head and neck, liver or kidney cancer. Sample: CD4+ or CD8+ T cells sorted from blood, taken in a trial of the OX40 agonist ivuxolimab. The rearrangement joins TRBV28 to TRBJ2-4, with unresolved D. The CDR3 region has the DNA TGTGCCAGCAGTTTATCGGCCCTAGCCAAAAACATTCAGTACTTC. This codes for CASSLSALAKNIQYF. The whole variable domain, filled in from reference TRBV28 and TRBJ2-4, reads DVKVTQSSRYLVKRTGEKVFLECVQDMDHENMFWYRQDPGLGLRLIYFSYDVKMKEKGDIPEGYSVSREKKERFSLILESASTNQTSMYLCASSLSALAKNIQYFGAGTRLSVL.